A single TCR beta chain is shown here with its context. Blood was drawn (approximately 6.5 milliliters of peripheral blood) at each of two time points. This specimen comes from a study of prognosis after radiotherapy for stage I lung cancer. Overall study: No patient had concurrent therapy with stereotactic body radiotherapy.

Two-round multiplex PCR, the amplification method, yielded TCR beta CDR3 from genomic DNA. First-round PCR employed TRBV- and TRBJ-specific primers for each gene. Universal primers primed the second round of PCR. TCRdb called the multiplex PCR reads again in MiXCR, with one record for every CDR3 protein. Of about 26,000 distinct CDR3 sequences detected, 30% appear once; the ten largest clones hold about 33%. CDR1 is SGHTA, CDR2 FQGNSA, per germline. Trimming removed 5 bases from V and 0 bases from J, with 10 bases in between. This CDR3 comprises 15 residues. Sequencing was performed on PBMCs, taken before or after stereotactic body radiation therapy (not recorded which). This receptor was identified in a donor of 50 years or more with non-small cell lung cancer. The chain links TRBV7-2 to TRBJ2-2; D gene uncertain. CDR3 protein: CASSLFIANTGELFF. The CDR3 nucleotides are TGTGCCAGCAGCCTTTTTATCGCGAACACCGGGGAGCTGTTTTTT. Filled out from reference TRBV7-2 and TRBJ2-2, the complete variable domain reads GAGVSQSPSNKVTEKGKDVELRCDPISGHTALYWYRQSLGQGLEFLIYFQGNSAPDKSGLPSDRFSAERTGGSVSTLTIQRTQQEDSAVYLCASSLFIANTGELFFGEGSRLTVL.